The text below deals with one T cell receptor beta chain. This specimen belongs to a study of blood T cell repertoires in COVID-19. Whole-study context: Donors in the United States, Italy and Spain gave samples during acute or convalescent COVID-19. Sample material is recorded as cDNA or gDNA derived from T cells, B-cell-depleted T cells, or PBMCs.

Per the original data handling: Amplification of reference gene primers provided the estimated nucleated cell counts. Measured with immunoSEQ multiplex PCR; TCRdb has only the in-frame clones, and not every one. That table supplies the V and J calls and clone size; D and trimming were determined from the DNA. This sample has tens of thousands of clones, with about 90% found just once. Germline assignment: CDR1 SGHRS and CDR2 YFSETQ. CDR3 length: 16 residues. V was trimmed by 4 bases and J by 4 bases, leaving 21 bases between them. The rearrangement links TRBV5-1 to TRBJ2-7; weak D call: TRBD2 (6 bases). Material: peripheral blood. The clonotype comes from a woman aged 50 to 65 in a cohort sampled during active COVID-19. Here the CDR3 DNA reads TGCGCCAGCAGCCCTACTGTAAAGGGAGGAGTGTACGAGCAGTACTTC. This translates into CASSPTVKGGVYEQYF.